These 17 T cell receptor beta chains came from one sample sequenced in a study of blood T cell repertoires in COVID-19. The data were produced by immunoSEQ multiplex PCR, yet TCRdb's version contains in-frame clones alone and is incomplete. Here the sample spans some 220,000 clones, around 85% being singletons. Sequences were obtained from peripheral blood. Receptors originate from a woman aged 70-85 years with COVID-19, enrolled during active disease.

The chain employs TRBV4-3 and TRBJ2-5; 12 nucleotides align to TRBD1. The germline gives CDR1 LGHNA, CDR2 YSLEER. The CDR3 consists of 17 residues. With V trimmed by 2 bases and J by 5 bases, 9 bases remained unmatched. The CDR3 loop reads CASSQRRGQGAWETQYF. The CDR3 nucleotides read TGCGCCAGCAGCCAACGAAGGGGACAGGGGGCCTGGGAGACCCAGTACTTC.

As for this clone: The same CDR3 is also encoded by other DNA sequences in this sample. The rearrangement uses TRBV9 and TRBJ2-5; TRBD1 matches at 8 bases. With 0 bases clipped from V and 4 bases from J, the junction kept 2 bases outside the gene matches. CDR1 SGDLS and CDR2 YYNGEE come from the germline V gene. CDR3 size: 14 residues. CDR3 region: CASSVAGGPETQYF. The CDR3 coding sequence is TGTGCCAGCAGCGTAGCAGGGGGCCCAGAGACCCAGTACTTC.

CDR3 sequence: CASSQERGFRGYTF. The DNA for the CDR3 is TGCGCCAGCAGCCAAGAGAGGGGGTTTCGCGGCTACACCTTC. The chain has TRBV4-3 and TRBJ1-2; possible D gene TRBD1, 6 bases. Germline-derived CDR1 and CDR2 are LGHNA and YSLEER. The CDR3 loop spans 14 amino acids. Trimming took 0 bases from V and 8 from J, leaving 13 bases between them.

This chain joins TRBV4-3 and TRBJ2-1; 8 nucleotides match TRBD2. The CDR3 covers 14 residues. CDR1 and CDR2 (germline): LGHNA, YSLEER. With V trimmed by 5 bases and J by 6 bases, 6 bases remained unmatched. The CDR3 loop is CASSFRLAFNEQFF. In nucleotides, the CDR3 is TGCGCCAGCAGCTTCCGACTAGCGTTCAATGAGCAGTTCTTC.

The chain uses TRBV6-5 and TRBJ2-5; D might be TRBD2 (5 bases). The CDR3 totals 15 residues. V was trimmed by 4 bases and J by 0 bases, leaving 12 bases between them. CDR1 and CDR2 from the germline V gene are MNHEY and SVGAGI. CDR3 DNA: TGTGCCAGCAGTTCTACGGACTCTTACCAAGAGACCCAGTACTTC. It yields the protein CASSSTDSYQETQYF.

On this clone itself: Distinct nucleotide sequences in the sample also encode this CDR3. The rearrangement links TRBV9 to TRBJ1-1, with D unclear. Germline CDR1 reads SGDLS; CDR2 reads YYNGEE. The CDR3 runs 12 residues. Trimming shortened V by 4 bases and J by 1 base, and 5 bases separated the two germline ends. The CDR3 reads CASSPRNTEAFF. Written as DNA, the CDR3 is TGTGCCAGCAGCCCCCGGAACACTGAAGCTTTCTTT. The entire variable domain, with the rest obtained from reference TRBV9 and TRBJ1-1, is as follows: DSGVTQTPKHLITATGQRVTLRCSPRSGDLSVYWYQQSLDQGLQFLIQYYNGEERAKGNILERFSAQQFPDLHSELNLSSLELGDSALYFCASSPRNTEAFFGQGTRLTVV.

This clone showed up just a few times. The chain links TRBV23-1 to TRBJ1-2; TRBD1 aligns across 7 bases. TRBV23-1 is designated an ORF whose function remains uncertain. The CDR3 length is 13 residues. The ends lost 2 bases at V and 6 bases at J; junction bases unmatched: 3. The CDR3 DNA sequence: TGCGCCAGCAGTCAAGGGACAGAAAATGGCTACACCTTC. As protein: CASSQGTENGYTF.

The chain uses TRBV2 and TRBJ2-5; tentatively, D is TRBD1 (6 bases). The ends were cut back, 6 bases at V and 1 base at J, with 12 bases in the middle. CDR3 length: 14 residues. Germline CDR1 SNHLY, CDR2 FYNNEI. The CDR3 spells CASRIGTSQETQYF. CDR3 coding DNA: TGTGCCAGCAGAATCGGGACATCCCAAGAGACCCAGTACTTC.

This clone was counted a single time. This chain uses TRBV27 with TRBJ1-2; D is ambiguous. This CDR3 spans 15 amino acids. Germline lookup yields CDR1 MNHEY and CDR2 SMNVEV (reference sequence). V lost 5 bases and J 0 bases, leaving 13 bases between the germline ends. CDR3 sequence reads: CASSLRADPNYGYTF. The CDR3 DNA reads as TGTGCCAGCAGTCTGAGGGCGGATCCTAACTATGGCTACACCTTC.

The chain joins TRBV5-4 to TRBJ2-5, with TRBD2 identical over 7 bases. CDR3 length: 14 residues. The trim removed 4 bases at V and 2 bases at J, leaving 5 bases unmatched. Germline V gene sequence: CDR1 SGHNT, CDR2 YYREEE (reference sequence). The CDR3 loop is CASSLRGVQETQYF. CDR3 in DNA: TGTGCCAGCAGCCTCCGGGGGGTACAAGAGACCCAGTACTTC.

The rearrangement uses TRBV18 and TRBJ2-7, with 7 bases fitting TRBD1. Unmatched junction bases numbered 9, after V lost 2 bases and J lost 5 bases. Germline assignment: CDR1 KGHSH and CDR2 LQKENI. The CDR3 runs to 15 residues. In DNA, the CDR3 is TGTGCCAGCTCACCAGGGACAGCGGCGTTGAACGAGCAGTACTTC. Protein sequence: CASSPGTAALNEQYF.

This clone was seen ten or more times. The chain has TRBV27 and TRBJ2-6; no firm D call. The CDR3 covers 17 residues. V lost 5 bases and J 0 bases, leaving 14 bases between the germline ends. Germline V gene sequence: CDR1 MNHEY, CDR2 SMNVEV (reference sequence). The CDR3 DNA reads TGTGCCAGCAGTCCCCCCTCGATCTACTCTGGGGCCAACGTCCTGACTTTC. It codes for CASSPPSIYSGANVLTF.

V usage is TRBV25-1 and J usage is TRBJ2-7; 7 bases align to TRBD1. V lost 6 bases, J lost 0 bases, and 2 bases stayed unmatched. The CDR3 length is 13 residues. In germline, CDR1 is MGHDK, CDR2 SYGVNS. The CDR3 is CASSGQVSYEQYF. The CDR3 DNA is TGTGCCAGCAGCGGACAGGTCTCCTACGAGCAGTACTTC.

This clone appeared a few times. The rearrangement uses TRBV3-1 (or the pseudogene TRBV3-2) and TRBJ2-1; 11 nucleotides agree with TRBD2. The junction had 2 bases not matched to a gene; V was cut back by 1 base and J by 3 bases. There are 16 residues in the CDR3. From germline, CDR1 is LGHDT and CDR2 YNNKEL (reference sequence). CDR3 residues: CASSQASGRFYNEQFF. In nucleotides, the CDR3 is TGTGCCAGCAGCCAAGCTAGCGGGAGGTTCTACAATGAGCAGTTCTTC.

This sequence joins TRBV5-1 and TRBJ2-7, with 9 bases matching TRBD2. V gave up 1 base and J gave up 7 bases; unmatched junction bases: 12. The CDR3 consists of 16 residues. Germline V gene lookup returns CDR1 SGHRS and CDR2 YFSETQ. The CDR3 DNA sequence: TGCGCCAGCAGCTTGCCCTTTAGCGACAGCGGGGGGGAGCAGTACTTC. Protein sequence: CASSLPFSDSGGEQYF.

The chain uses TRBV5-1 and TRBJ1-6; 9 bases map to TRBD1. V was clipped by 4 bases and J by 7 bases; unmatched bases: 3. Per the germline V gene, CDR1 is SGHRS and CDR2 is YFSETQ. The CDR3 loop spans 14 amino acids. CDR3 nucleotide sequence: TGCGCCAGCAGCGCAGGACAGGGGAATTCACCCCTCCACTTT. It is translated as CASSAGQGNSPLHF.

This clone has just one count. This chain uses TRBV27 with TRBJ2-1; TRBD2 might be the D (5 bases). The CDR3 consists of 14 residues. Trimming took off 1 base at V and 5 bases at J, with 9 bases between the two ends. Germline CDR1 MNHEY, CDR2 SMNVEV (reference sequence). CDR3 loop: CASSLYSGDNEQFF. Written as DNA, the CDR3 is TGTGCCAGCAGTTTATACTCCGGGGACAATGAGCAGTTCTTC.